This T cell receptor (beta chain) appears in the sequencing data of a study of T-cell memory formation after mild COVID-19. This clonotype was found a few times. TCRdb fed the 5' RACE reads into MiXCR, producing one record per CDR3 protein. The table shows roughly 510,000 distinct CDR3 sequences, with roughly a sixth occurring only once. The material sequenced was PBMCs or a T cell subset sorted from them (not recorded which). The receptor comes from an adult woman who had mild COVID-19 (a few samples of this study predate the infection). Cell type and time point are not known.

The CDR3 DNA follows: TGCGCCAGCAGCGTAGACAGGGAAGATGGCTACGAGCAGTACTTC. Its protein product is CASSVDREDGYEQYF. This chain uses TRBV5-1 with TRBJ2-7; 7 positions match TRBD1. The CDR3 is 15 residues long. CDR1 and CDR2 from the germline V gene are SGHRS and YFSETQ. The trim removed 4 bases at V and 3 bases at J, leaving 10 bases unmatched.